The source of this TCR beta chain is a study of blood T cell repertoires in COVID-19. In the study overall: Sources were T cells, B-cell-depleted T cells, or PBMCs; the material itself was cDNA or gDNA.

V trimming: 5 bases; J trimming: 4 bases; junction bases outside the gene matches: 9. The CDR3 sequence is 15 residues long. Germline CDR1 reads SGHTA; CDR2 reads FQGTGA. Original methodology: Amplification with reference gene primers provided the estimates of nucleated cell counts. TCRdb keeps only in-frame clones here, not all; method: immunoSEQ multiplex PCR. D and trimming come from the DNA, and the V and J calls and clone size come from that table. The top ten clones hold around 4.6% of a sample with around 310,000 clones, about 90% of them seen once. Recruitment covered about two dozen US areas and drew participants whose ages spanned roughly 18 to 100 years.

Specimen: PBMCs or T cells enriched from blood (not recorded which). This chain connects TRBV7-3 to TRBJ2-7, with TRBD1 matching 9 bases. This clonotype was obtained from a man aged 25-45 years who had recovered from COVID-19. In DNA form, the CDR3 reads TGTGCCAGCAGCCAAGGGGGACAGGGACAATACGAGCAGTACTTC. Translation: CASSQGGQGQYEQYF.